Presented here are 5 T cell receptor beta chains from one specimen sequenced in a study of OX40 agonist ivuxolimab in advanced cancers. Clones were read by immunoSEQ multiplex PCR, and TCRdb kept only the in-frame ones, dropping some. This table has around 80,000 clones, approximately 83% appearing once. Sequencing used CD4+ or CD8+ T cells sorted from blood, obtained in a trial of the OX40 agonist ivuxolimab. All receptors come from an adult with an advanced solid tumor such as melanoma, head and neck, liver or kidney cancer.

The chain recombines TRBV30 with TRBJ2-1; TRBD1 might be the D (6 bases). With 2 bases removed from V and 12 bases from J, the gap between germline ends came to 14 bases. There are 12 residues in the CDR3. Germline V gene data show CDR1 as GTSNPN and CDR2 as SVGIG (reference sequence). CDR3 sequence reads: CAWSTRQVGQFF. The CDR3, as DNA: TGTGCCTGGAGTACCCGACAGGTGGGGCAGTTCTTC.

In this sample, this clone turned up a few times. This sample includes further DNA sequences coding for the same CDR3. CDR3 amino acids: CASSPTTDTQYF. The CDR3 coding sequence is TGTGCCAGCAGTCCGACCACAGATACGCAGTATTTT. This chain links TRBV6-5 with TRBJ2-3; D unclear. V shed 5 bases and J shed 2 bases, with 5 bases lying between them. The length of the CDR3 is 12 residues. Germline loops: CDR1 MNHEY, CDR2 SVGAGI.

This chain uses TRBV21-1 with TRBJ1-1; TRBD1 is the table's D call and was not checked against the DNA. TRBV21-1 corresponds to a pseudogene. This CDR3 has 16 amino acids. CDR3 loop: CASSKLWAGAGTEAFF. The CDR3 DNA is TGTGCCAGCAGCAAACTGTGGGCAGGGGCGGGTACTGAAGCTTTCTTT.

The DNA for the CDR3 is TGTGCCAGCTCACCAGGGACAGAGTACGAGCAGTACTTC. Protein product: CASSPGTEYEQYF. The chain joins TRBV18 to TRBJ2-7, with 7 bases lining up with TRBD1. The CDR3 runs 13 residues. Trimming cost V 2 bases and J 4 bases; bases outside gene matches: 2. The germline CDR1 and CDR2 sequences are KGHSH and LQKENI.

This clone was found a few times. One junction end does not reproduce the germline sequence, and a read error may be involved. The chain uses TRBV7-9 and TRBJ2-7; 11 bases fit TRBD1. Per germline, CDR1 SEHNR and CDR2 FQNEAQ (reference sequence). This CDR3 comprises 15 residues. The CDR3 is CASSPWTGGSHEQYF. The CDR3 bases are TGTGCCAGCAGCCCTTGGACAGGGGGCTCCCACGAGCAGTACTTC.